Listed here are 18 T cell receptor beta chains from one sample, sequenced in a study of healthy donors' naive CD4 and CD8 T cells. A linear amplification protocol produced the TCR libraries from 500 ng of total RNA. Using its own MiXCR run on the reads, TCRdb lists one record per CDR3 protein. The sample consists of around 180,000 distinct CDR3 sequences, over 60% of them appearing once. The source material was naive CD4+ and CD8+ T cells sorted from blood, pooled from several donors. These receptors came from a pool of human donors in good health; the sample pools cells from several healthy donors.

As to this clonotype: One junction end disagrees with the germline gene, perhaps due to a read error. The genes are TRBV6-5 and TRBJ2-4, with D possibly called TRBD1 or TRBD2 (5 bases each). Per the germline V gene, CDR1 is MNHEY and CDR2 is SVGAGI. The CDR3 is 16 residues long. CDR3 amino acids: CASSCGKGLAINIQYF. The CDR3 DNA follows: TGTGCCAGCAGTTGTGGGAAGGGGCTAGCCATAAACATTCAGTACTTC.

This chain uses TRBV29-1 with TRBJ1-5, with TRBD1 as a possible D gene (5 bases). The V end was cut by 1 base, the J end by 11 bases, with 15 bases between. The germline V gene has CDR1 SQVTM and CDR2 ANQGSEA. The CDR3 runs to 13 residues. In DNA form, the CDR3 reads TGCAGCGTTGAAGCCGACGGGTCCAGGGCCCAGCATTTT. Its translation: CSVEADGSRAQHF.

The gene calls are TRBV5-4 and TRBJ2-1; the D is unclear. The CDR3 sequence is 15 residues long. V lost 6 bases and J 5 bases, leaving 18 bases between the germline ends. Germline V gene lookup returns CDR1 SGHNT and CDR2 YYREEE (reference sequence). The CDR3 spells CASTLASLGNNEQFF. The CDR3 DNA follows: TGTGCCAGCACCCTGGCTAGTTTGGGTAACAATGAGCAGTTCTTC.

The chain employs TRBV19 and TRBJ1-1; D gene uncertain. The CDR3 is made up of 14 amino acids. Trimming stripped 0 bases from V and 1 base from J, with 6 bases between. CDR1 LNHDA and CDR2 SQIVND come from the germline V gene (reference sequence). Written as DNA, the CDR3 is TGTGCCAGTAGTATAGATATGCAGAACACTGAAGCTTTCTTT. Protein product: CASSIDMQNTEAFF.

This clonotype was counted only a few times. The V and J genes are TRBV29-1 and TRBJ2-3; D tentatively reads TRBD1 or TRBD2 (6 bases each). With 6 bases removed from V and 0 bases from J, the gap between germline ends came to 22 bases. CDR3 length: 17 residues. Germline V gives CDR1 SQVTM, CDR2 ANQGSEA. In DNA form, the CDR3 reads TGCAGCGTCCTACCCCGAGGAGGGGGTACTAGCACAGATACGCAGTATTTT. Translation: CSVLPRGGGTSTDTQYF.

The V call is TRBV18, the J call TRBJ2-7; D is possibly TRBD2 (5 bases). Trimming removed 2 bases at V and 1 base at J, with 12 bases between. The CDR3 is 15 amino acids. Germline CDR1 reads KGHSH; CDR2 reads LQKENI. The CDR3 bases are TGTGCCAGCTCACCAGGTGCGGGTCGATCCTACGAGCAGTACTTC. It is translated as CASSPGAGRSYEQYF.

This clonotype appeared a single time. This chain uses TRBV15 with TRBJ2-1; TRBD2 matches 7 bases. Trimming cost V 6 bases and J 8 bases; bases outside gene matches: 7. The CDR3 loop spans 13 amino acids. Germline V lookup: CDR1 LNHNV, CDR2 YYDKDF (reference sequence). CDR3 in amino acids: CATRGLAAYEQFF. CDR3 in DNA: TGTGCCACCAGAGGGCTAGCGGCATATGAGCAGTTCTTC.

This clonotype has only one observation. The chain joins TRBV4-1 to TRBJ2-1; the D gene is possibly TRBD2 (5 bases). In germline, CDR1 is MGHRA, CDR2 YSYEKL. V was shortened by 2 bases and J by 6 bases, with 11 bases between the two germline ends. This CDR3 has 14 amino acids. The CDR3 protein is CASSQPLTSNEQFF. The CDR3 DNA is TGCGCCAGCAGCCAACCCCTCACTAGCAATGAGCAGTTCTTC.

This clonotype has a handful of counts. The junction departs from germline at one end; a sequencing error may be responsible. The rearrangement uses TRBV4-2 and TRBJ1-1; D is perhaps TRBD1 (5 bases). CDR3 length: 15 amino acids. Germline lookup yields CDR1 LGHNA and CDR2 YNFKEQ. The chain's CDR3 is CASSFSDNGDAEAFF. The CDR3 DNA reads as TGCGCCAGCAGCTTTTCGGACAACGGGGACGCTGAAGCTTTCTTT.

This chain uses TRBV15 with TRBJ1-1; D remains ambiguous. This CDR3 comprises 11 residues. Germline V CDR1 and CDR2: LNHNV, YYDKDF (reference sequence). The V end lost 1 base, the J end lost 6 bases, and 3 bases lay between the germline ends. The CDR3 coding sequence is TGTGCCACCAGCAGAGCAGCTGAAGCTTTCTTT. Its protein product is CATSRAAEAFF. Full variable domain (rest looked up from reference TRBV15 and TRBJ1-1): DAMVIQNPRYQVTQFGKPVTLSCSQTLNHNVMYWYQQKSSQAPKLLFHYYDKDFNNEADTPDNFQSRRPNTSFCFLDIRSPGLGDTAMYLCATSRAAEAFFGQGTRLTVV.

The chain combines TRBV27 with TRBJ1-1; 7 bases map to TRBD1. The CDR3 consists of 13 residues. Germline loops: CDR1 MNHEY, CDR2 SMNVEV (reference sequence). V shed 4 bases, J shed 11 bases, and the junction held 10 bases outside the gene matches. CDR3 nucleotides: TGTGCCAGCAGTTACAGGGGAGGATTTGGGGCTTTCTTT. It codes for CASSYRGGFGAFF.

This clonotype appeared a single time. The V and J genes are TRBV19 and TRBJ2-2; D unresolved. Germline V lookup: CDR1 LNHDA, CDR2 SQIVND (reference sequence). V lost 5 bases to trimming and J lost 3 bases, with 10 bases between them. The CDR3 length is 14 residues. Here the CDR3 reads CASSSAGYTGELFF. The CDR3 DNA is TGTGCCAGTAGTTCGGCAGGCTACACCGGGGAGCTGTTTTTT.

This clonotype showed up just once. CDR3 residues: CASSDGIAKNIQYF. The DNA of the CDR3 is TGTGCCAGCAGTGATGGGATAGCCAAAAACATTCAGTACTTC. The chain employs TRBV2 and TRBJ2-4; no definite D call. The V end was cut by 3 bases, the J end by 0 bases, with 6 bases between. Germline CDR1 SNHLY, CDR2 FYNNEI. CDR3 length equals 14 residues.

The V call is TRBV29-1, the J call TRBJ2-7, with 12 nucleotides matching TRBD2. Germline V gives CDR1 SQVTM, CDR2 ANQGSEA. Trimming took 3 bases from V and 7 from J; bases not matched to a gene: 7. CDR3 length equals 14 residues. The CDR3 DNA sequence: TGCAGCGTTGAGAGACTAGCGGGAGTACGGGAGCAGTACGTC. It encodes CSVERLAGVREQYV.

The chain's CDR3 is CASSYPPHSDRMNTEAFF. CDR3 coding DNA: TGTGCCAGCAGTTACCCGCCGCACTCGGACAGGATGAACACTGAAGCTTTCTTT. This sequence joins TRBV6-2 or TRBV6-3 and TRBJ1-1; TRBD1 agrees at 7 bases. V was pared by 2 bases and J by 0 bases, with 12 bases of the junction left unmatched. Germline-derived CDR1 and CDR2 are MNHEY and SVGEGT. CDR3 length: 18 residues.

The J gene is TRBJ1-6, the V gene TRBV27, with D maybe TRBD1 (5 bases). CDR3 length: 15 residues. The germline V gene encodes CDR1 MNHEY and CDR2 SMNVEV (reference sequence). V gave up 1 base and J gave up 7 bases, with 11 bases separating them. CDR3 nucleotide sequence: TGTGCCAGCAGTTTATGGCCAGGGATGAATTCACCCCTCCACTTT. Translated, it gives CASSLWPGMNSPLHF.

V and J are TRBV20-1 and TRBJ2-1; weak D call: TRBD1 (5 bases). Germline V gene lookup returns CDR1 DFQATT and CDR2 SNEGSKA (reference sequence). Trimming left V 1 base short and J 9 bases short, with 16 bases between. The CDR3 contains 14 residues. The CDR3 DNA reads as TGCAGTGCTAGAGGGGTCCAGGGTAATGGTGAGCAGTTCTTC. Translated, it gives CSARGVQGNGEQFF.

This clonotype was seen only once. This rearrangement joins TRBV27 to TRBJ2-7, with D possibly being TRBD2 (7 bases). There are 14 residues in the CDR3. CDR1 MNHEY and CDR2 SMNVEV come from the germline V gene (reference sequence). The ends were cut back, 3 bases at V and 0 bases at J, with 9 bases in the middle. The CDR3, as DNA: TGTGCCAGCAGTTTCGGGGGGCGCTCCTACGAGCAGTACTTC. This codes for CASSFGGRSYEQYF.